This T cell receptor (beta chain) was captured in a study of blood T cell repertoires in COVID-19. Looking at the study overall: Samples of COVID-19 (acute and convalescent) were obtained from the United States, Italy and Spain.

In the original processing: Estimation of nucleated cell counts was performed using reference gene primer amplification. The data were produced by immunoSEQ multiplex PCR, yet TCRdb's version contains in-frame clones alone and is incomplete. Clone size and the V and J calls come from that table; the DNA yielded D and trimming. The sample records 200,000 to 250,000 clones, around 90% being singletons. Per germline, CDR1 LNHDA and CDR2 SQIVND (reference sequence). J gave up 3 bases and V 7 bases, and 3 bases lay outside the gene matches. The CDR3 has 15 amino acids. This clonotype was obtained from a man between 65 and 85 years old with acute or convalescent COVID-19. The sequenced sample consisted of peripheral blood. The chain uses TRBV19 and TRBJ2-1, with TRBD2 identical over 13 bases. In DNA, the CDR3 is TGTGCCAGTACAGGACTAGCGGGAGTCTACAATGAGCAGTTCTTC. Its protein product is CASTGLAGVYNEQFF.